This entry describes one T cell receptor beta chain. One junction end does not reproduce the germline sequence, and a read error may be involved. These data originate in a study of blood T cells in healthy people across ages. Alongside a J-beta primer mix, a sample-barcoded 5' primer served in a second PCR lasting roughly 6 to 11 cycles. TCRdb re-called the 5' RACE reads through MiXCR, storing one row per CDR3 protein. Here the sample spans under 800,000 distinct CDR3 sequences, more than 40% being singletons. The CDR3 is made up of 13 amino acids. In germline, CDR1 is MNHNS, CDR2 SASEGT. The source is a woman aged 55-69 years in good health. V and J are TRBV6-1 and TRBJ1-2, with D tentatively TRBD1 (5 bases). What was sequenced was blood. CDR3 amino acids: CASGESWEGGYTF. As DNA, the CDR3 is TGTGCCAGCGGTGAATCTTGGGAGGGGGGCTACACCTTC.